The entry below describes one T cell receptor beta chain. Its antigen is not identified. These data are taken from a study of cytomegalovirus exposure and HLA in healthy donors. Overall study: Unique TCR beta sequences numbering over 100 million came from 150 million to 200 million T cells in an earlier analysis. Overall study findings and caveats: The study designated 164 TCR beta chains cytomegalovirus-associated. In all likelihood, a cluster of highly shared sequence variants was a sequencing artifact.

Both 60 Vbeta primers and 13 Jbeta primers went into the PCR. Sequencing used immunoSEQ multiplex PCR; TCRdb keeps in-frame clones, though not all of them. The repertoire includes more than 100,000 clones, 8.9% of them detected once, and roughly 7% sits in the top ten. The CDR3 covers 12 residues. Germline V gives CDR1 SEHNR, CDR2 FQNEAQ (reference sequence). Trimming shortened V by 5 bases and J by 6 bases, and 9 bases separated the two germline ends. This TCR derives from a woman in her 40s in good health and CMV-seropositive. Sequences were obtained from PBMCs. This rearrangement joins TRBV7-9 to TRBJ2-3; tentative D call: TRBD1 (5 bases). The DNA for the CDR3 is TGTGCCAGCAGCGGGGCACCCGATACGCAGTATTTT. It yields the protein CASSGAPDTQYF.